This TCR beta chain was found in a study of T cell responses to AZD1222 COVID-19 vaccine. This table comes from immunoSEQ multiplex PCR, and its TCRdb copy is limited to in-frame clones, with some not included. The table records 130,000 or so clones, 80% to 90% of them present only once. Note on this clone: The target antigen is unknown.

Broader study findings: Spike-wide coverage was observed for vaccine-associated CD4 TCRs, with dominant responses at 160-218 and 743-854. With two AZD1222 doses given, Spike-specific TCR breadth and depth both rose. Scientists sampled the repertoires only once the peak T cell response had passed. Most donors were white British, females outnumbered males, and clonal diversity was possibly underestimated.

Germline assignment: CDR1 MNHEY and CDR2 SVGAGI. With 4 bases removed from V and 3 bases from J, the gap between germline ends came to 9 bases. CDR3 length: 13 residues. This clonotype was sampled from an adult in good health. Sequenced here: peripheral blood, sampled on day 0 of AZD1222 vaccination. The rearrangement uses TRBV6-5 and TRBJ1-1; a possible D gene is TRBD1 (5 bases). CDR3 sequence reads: CASSSGFDTEAFF. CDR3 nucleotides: TGTGCCAGCAGTTCAGGGTTCGACACTGAAGCTTTCTTT.